The clone carrying this TCR beta chain has just a few counts. Its antigen is as yet unknown. This sample stems from a study of response to subunit inactivated influenza vaccine. TCRdb processed the RT-PCR reads anew with MiXCR; each CDR3 protein has one entry. This sample has 300,000 to 350,000 distinct CDR3 sequences, with about a fifth found just once. Findings and caveats of the study: Seasonal influenza vaccination, on each occasion, was suggested by the authors to recruit few new T cells.

The TCR comes from a man aged 45 to 75 who received an inactivated influenza vaccine. The sample was PBMCs from blood, taken approximately 20 months after vaccination.

The CDR3 spells CASSLVQGSPEAFF. CDR3 nucleotides: TGTGCCAGCAGCTTAGTTCAGGGGAGCCCTGAAGCTTTCTTT. V is TRBV7-9 and J is TRBJ1-1; a possible D gene is TRBD1 (6 bases). Germline CDR1 reads SEHNR; CDR2 reads FQNEAQ (reference sequence). The CDR3 has 14 residues. V lost 1 base, J lost 6 bases, and 12 bases lay in between.